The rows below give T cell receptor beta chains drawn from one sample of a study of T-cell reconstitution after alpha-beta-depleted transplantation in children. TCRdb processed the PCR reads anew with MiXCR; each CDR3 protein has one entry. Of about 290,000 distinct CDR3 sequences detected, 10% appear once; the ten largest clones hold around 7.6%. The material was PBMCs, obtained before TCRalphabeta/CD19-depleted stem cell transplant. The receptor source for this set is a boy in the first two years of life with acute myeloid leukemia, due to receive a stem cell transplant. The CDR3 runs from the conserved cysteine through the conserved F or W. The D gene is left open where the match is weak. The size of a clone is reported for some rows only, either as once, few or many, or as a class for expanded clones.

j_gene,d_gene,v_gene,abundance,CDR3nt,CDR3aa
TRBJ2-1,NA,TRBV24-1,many,TGTGCCACCAGTGGGAAGAGGGACCTCAATGAGCAGTTCTTC,CATSGKRDLNEQFF
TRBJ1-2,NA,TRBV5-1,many,TGCGCCAGCAGCTACGTGGGGGGAGCAGGCTATGGCTACACCTTC,CASSYVGGAGYGYTF
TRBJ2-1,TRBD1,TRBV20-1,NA,TGCAGTGCTAGAGATGGCAGGGGGCCCTACAATGAGCAGTTCTTC,CSARDGRGPYNEQFF
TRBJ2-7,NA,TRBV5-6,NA,TGTGCCAGCAGCGGCGACTACTACGAGCAGTACTTC,CASSGDYYEQYF
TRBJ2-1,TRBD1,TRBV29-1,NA,TGCAGCGTTCCGGACAGGGTAAACAATGAGCAGTTCTTC,CSVPDRVNNEQFF
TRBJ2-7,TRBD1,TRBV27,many,TGTGCCAGCAGTTTCGGGACAGGCCTTCACGAGCAGTACTTC,CASSFGTGLHEQYF
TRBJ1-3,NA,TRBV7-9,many,TGTGCCAGCAGCCTAGGGCACTCTGGAAACACCATATATTTT,CASSLGHSGNTIYF
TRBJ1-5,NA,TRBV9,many,TGTGCCAGCAGCGTAGCCGATAGCAATCAGCCCCAGCATTTT,CASSVADSNQPQHF
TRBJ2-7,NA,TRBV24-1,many,TGTGCCACCAGTGACCCTAGGTCCTACGAGCAGTACTTC,CATSDPRSYEQYF
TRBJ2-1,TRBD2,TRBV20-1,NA,TGCAGTGCTAGAGATAGGGCGGGAGTCTCTGAGCAGTTCTTC,CSARDRAGVSEQFF
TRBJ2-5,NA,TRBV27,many,TGTGCCAGCGGCCCCAGGGAGGAGACCCAGTACTTC,CASGPREETQYF
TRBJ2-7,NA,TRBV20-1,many,TGCAGTGTCCGCCTAGTAGTACAGGAGTACTTC,CSVRLVVQEYF
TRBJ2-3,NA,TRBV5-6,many,TGTGCCAGCACCATACAGGAAACGACCCTTACGCAGTATTTT,CASTIQETTLTQYF
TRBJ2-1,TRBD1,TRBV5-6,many,TGTGCCAGCAGCTTGAGACAGGGAATCTATGAGCAGTTCTTC,CASSLRQGIYEQFF
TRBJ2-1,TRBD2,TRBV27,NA,TGTGCCAGCAGTCCCGGACTAGCGGGAGGCTATCGCTACTACAATGAGCAGTTCTTC,CASSPGLAGGYRYYNEQFF
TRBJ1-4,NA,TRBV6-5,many,TGTGCCAGCAGTTACTCGGGGGAGCTTGAGGAAAAACTGTTTTTT,CASSYSGELEEKLFF
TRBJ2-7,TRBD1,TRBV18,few,TGTGCCAGCTCACCCGAAACAGGGGACGCCTACGAGCAGTACTTC,CASSPETGDAYEQYF
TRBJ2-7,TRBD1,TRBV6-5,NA,TGTGCCAGCAGTTACGGGACAGGGGAATACGAGCAGTACTTC,CASSYGTGEYEQYF
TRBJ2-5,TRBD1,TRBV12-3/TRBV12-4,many,TGTGCCAGCAGATTACAGGGGGAGACCCAGTACTTC,CASRLQGETQYF
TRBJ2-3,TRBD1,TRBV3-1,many,TGTGCCAGCAGCCAAGATCGGCGGGACAGGGGGCTTCGCACAGATACGCAGTATTTT,CASSQDRRDRGLRTDTQYF
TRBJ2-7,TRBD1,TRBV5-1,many,TGCGCCAGCAGCTTGGCGACAGGGAGCTCCTACGAGCAGTACTTC,CASSLATGSSYEQYF
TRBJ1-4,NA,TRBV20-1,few,TGCAGTGCGGCACAGAGACGATTTGCAACTAATGAAAAACTGTTTTTT,CSAAQRRFATNEKLFF
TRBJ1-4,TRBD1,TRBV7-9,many,TGTGCCAGCAGCTTAATTCGAGGGGGCGTTGAAAAACTGTTTTTT,CASSLIRGGVEKLFF
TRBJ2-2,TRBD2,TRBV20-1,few,TGCTGTGCTAGAGATATGGGCGGGGGGATCCCTGGGGAGCTGTTTTTT,CCARDMGGGIPGELFF
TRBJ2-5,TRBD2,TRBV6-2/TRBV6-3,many,TGTGCCAGCAGCCGCGGGGGGGCTCATGAGACCCAGTACTTC,CASSRGGAHETQYF
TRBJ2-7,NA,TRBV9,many,TGTGCCAGCAGCGTAGCTACAGGGTACGAGCAGTACTTC,CASSVATGYEQYF
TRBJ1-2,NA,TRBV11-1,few,TGTGCCAGCATCCTACTCAATCACCGGGACAACCCTAACTATGGCTACACCTTC,CASILLNHRDNPNYGYTF
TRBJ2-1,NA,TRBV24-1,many,TGTGCCACCAGGGACAGAGTAGGCAATGAGCAGTTCTTC,CATRDRVGNEQFF
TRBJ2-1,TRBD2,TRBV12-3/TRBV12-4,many,TGTGCCAGCAGTTTAGAAGCGGGGGGCCACAATGAGCAGTTCTTC,CASSLEAGGHNEQFF
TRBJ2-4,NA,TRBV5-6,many,TGTGCCAGCAACCTCGCAGGCCTAGCCAAAAACATTCAGTACTTC,CASNLAGLAKNIQYF
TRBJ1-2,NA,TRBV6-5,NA,TGTGCCAGCAGTTACTCAGGGGGACCTTATGGCTACACCTTC,CASSYSGGPYGYTF
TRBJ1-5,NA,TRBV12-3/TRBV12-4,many,TGTGCCAGCAGTTTAATGGGGCCCCAGCATTTT,CASSLMGPQHF
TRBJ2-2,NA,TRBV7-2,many,TGTGCCAGCAGCTTAGGTGGCGTCAGGGCCACCGGGGAGCTGTTTTTT,CASSLGGVRATGELFF
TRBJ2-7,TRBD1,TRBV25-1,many,TGTGCCAGCAGTGAACCCCTGACAGGGGGCCGTGTCGAGCAGTACTTC,CASSEPLTGGRVEQYF
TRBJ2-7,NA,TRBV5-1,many,TGCGCCAGCAGCTTGGGGGAGAAGCGCCCCTTCTCCTACGAGCAGTACTTC,CASSLGEKRPFSYEQYF
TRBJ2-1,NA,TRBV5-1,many,TGCGCCAGCAGCCCGCTTGGCCCCCTCCCCTACAATGAGCAGTTCTTC,CASSPLGPLPYNEQFF
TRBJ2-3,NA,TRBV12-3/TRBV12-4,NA,TGTGCCAGCAGTTTGCTGTTTGGCAGGGTGAGGGATCATAGCACAGATACGCAGTATTTT,CASSLLFGRVRDHSTDTQYF
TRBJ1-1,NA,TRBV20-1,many,TGCAGTGCTAGAGGAGGGACAATGAACACTGAAGCTTTCTTT,CSARGGTMNTEAFF
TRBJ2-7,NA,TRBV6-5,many,TGTGCCAGCAGTTACTCGATAGGCAGAAGGTACGAGCAGTACTTC,CASSYSIGRRYEQYF
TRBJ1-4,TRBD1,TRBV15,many,TGTGCCACCAGCGGTTGGACAGGGAGGGGTGAAAAACTGTTTTTT,CATSGWTGRGEKLFF
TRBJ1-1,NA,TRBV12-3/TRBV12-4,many,TGTGCCAGCAGGACGGTCACTGAAGCTTTCTTT,CASRTVTEAFF
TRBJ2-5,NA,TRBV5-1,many,TGCGCCAGCAGCTCCATAGCGCGACAAGAGACCCAGTACTTC,CASSSIARQETQYF
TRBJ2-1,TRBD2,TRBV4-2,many,TGTGCCACCTTGCGGACTAGCGGGTTAGACAATGAGCAGTTCTTC,CATLRTSGLDNEQFF
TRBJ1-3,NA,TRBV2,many,TGTGCCAGCAGGGAACAGGGAGGGGGAAACACCATATATTTT,CASREQGGGNTIYF
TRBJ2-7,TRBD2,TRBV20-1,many,TGCAGTGCCTCTAGCGGGGGAGCCTACGAGCAGTACTTC,CSASSGGAYEQYF
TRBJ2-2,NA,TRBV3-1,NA,TGTGCCACCAGCCAAGTCAGGGGACTCTTTTCGGCCGGGGAGCTGTTTTTT,CATSQVRGLFSAGELFF
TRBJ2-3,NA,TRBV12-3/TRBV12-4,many,TGTGCCAGCGCCCTCGGACCCCGGTCGCAGTATTTT,CASALGPRSQYF
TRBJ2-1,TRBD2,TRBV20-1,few,TGCAGTGCTAGGACTAGCGGGAGGGGTAATGAGCAGTTCTTC,CSARTSGRGNEQFF